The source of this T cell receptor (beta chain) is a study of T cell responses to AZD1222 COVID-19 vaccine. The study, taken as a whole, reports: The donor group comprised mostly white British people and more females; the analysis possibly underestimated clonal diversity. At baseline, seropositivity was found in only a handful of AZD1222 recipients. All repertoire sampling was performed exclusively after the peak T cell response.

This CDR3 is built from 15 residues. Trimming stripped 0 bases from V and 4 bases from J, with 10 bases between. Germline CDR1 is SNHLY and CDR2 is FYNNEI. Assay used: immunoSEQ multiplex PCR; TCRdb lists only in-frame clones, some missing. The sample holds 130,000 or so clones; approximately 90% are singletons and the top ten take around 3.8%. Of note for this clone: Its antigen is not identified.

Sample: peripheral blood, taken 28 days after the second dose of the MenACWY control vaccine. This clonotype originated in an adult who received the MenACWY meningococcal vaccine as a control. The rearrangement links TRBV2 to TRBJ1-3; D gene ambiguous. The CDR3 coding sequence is TGTGCCAGCAGTGAAGCACGGCTTGGCGGAAACACCATATATTTT. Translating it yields CASSEARLGGNTIYF. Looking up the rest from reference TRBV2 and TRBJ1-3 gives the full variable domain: EPEVTQTPSHQVTQMGQEVILRCVPISNHLYFYWYRQILGQKVEFLVSFYNNEISEKSEIFDDQFSVERPDGSNFTLKIRSTKLEDSAMYFCASSEARLGGNTIYFGEGSWLTVV.